This TCR beta chain is from a study of blood T cell repertoires in COVID-19 (dated by TCRdb to 2019 to 2021). Regarding the complete study: The collaborator samples originated in the United States, Italy and Spain and spanned the acute and convalescent phases of COVID-19. Samples came from the ongoing ImmuneRACE study (first 160 participants) plus 1,254 subjects from 6 global collaborators. The repertoires were made available in a free public database intended to serve as a resource for research on the immune response to SARS-CoV-2. Deeply sampled blood TCRbeta repertoires from subjects exposed to, actively infected with, or recovered from COVID-19 were included in the dataset. The sample metadata nearly always contained a de-identified subject ID, COVID-19 status, age in years and sex. Where available, HLA class I and class II types were taken from metadata supplied by the sample provider and were not determined by assay-based typing. The prospective study material was composed of cDNA or gDNA derived from T cells, B-cell-depleted T cells, or PBMCs. The paper's findings and limits, for the study overall: Clinical and demographic metadata were provided uncurated, with the amount varying by source and participant.

CDR3 length: 14 amino acids, cysteine to phenylalanine. Only the CDR3 DNA is retained, 42 bases long and in frame from the first base. For CDR1 and CDR2, the germline V gene (reference sequence) lists LNHDA and SQIVND. Trimming takes 2 bases from V and 5 bases from J, and the germline ends sit 10 bases apart. Of note for this clone: Its antigen target is currently unknown. Per-base quality was not reported, and no clone a single base away is much larger than it.

TCRbeta CDR3 regions were amplified from genomic DNA using the immunoSEQ Assay, a bias-controlled multiplex PCR. Per the source publication's procedure: Within the assay, amplification of reference gene primers was used to estimate how many nucleated cells each sample contained. Sequence reads were collapsed and filtered to measure the absolute abundance of every unique TCRbeta CDR3 rearrangement. For each sample, productive Simpson clonality was calculated as the square root of Simpson's diversity index across productive rearrangements. TCRdb re-hosts the immuneACCESS table, in-frame sequences only. Its copies lack some clones; in the studies checked, an unresolved V gene accounts for under half of them, and the cause for the rest is not known. V and J calls plus clone size are reproduced from that table; the DNA served to infer D and trimming. Within this sample are about 280,000 clones, with 80% to 90% of them counted one time only. The ten top clones hold approximately 4.6% of the sample.

Collaborating institutions collected whole blood in K2EDTA tubes following their own protocols. For TCRbeta analysis, collaborators shipped samples as frozen whole blood, isolated PBMCs, or DNA extracted from either of those sample types. The V gene is TRBV19 and the J gene is TRBJ1-5, and the D gene may be TRBD1, 5 bases matching. This receptor was taken from a man aged 40-55 years with acute or convalescent COVID-19. Sequenced input: peripheral blood. The CDR3 protein is CASSIWQGYQPQHF. The DNA sequence follows: TGTGCCAGTAGTATATGGCAGGGTTATCAGCCCCAGCATTTT.